This T cell receptor (beta chain) was recorded in a study of cytomegalovirus exposure and HLA in healthy donors. Regarding donors, all were healthy bone marrow donors. Regarding the study as a whole: The authors listed some 150 TCR beta chains as cytomegalovirus-associated. For cytomegalovirus status, the classifier reportedly gave diagnoses with high specificity and sensitivity.

About this clone itself: As yet, its antigen is unknown.

60 Vbeta and 13 Jbeta primers were used in PCR. The method was immunoSEQ multiplex PCR; TCRdb's version includes in-frame clones alone and lacks a portion of them. The sample includes 100,000 to 150,000 clones. This CDR3 is 13 amino acids long. CDR1 is SEHNR, CDR2 FQNEAQ, per germline (reference sequence). Trimming removed 0 bases from V and 4 bases from J, with 6 bases in between. The source of this sequence is a man aged 18 to 29 in good health and CMV-seronegative. The J gene is TRBJ2-5, the V gene TRBV7-9; D remains ambiguous. The sample comprised PBMCs. CDR3 DNA: TGTGCCAGCAGCTTAGCAATCCGAGAGACCCAGTACTTC. This translates into CASSLAIRETQYF.